This TCR beta chain was observed in a study of blood T cell repertoires in COVID-19. Study as a whole: The origin of the acute and convalescent COVID-19 samples was the United States, Italy and Spain. The analysed material was cDNA or gDNA that came from T cells, B-cell-depleted T cells, or PBMCs.

Enrolment of Seattle patients took place during active infection, and they were followed longitudinally. In the authors' methods: Estimated nucleated cell counts came from reference gene primer amplification. TCRdb's copy holds only in-frame clones and misses some; the assay was immunoSEQ multiplex PCR. V and J calls and clone size come straight from that table; D and trimming were deduced from the DNA. The profile shows about 410,000 clones, about 89% of them singletons. Germline trimming cut 5 bases from V and 0 bases from J; bases unmatched to any gene: 5. The CDR3 loop spans 15 amino acids. CDR1 SQVTM and CDR2 ANQGSEA come from the germline V gene.

Specimen: peripheral blood. This TCR came from a woman between 40 and 55 years old with COVID-19, enrolled during active disease. The chain is built from TRBV29-1 and TRBJ2-2, with 8 positions matching TRBD1. CDR3: CSVFVTGANTGELFF. The CDR3 DNA reads TGCAGCGTTTTCGTGACAGGGGCGAACACCGGGGAGCTGTTTTTT.